A selection of T cell receptor beta chains follows, all from one sample in a study of PD-1 blockade in mismatch repair-deficient tumors. The data were produced by immunoSEQ multiplex PCR, yet TCRdb's version contains in-frame clones alone and is incomplete. Here the sample spans 76,000 or so clones, about 82% being singletons. Specimen: peripheral blood, collected 44 weeks after starting pembrolizumab. These TCRs come from an adult with mismatch repair-deficient cancer. Each CDR3 is given with its conserved first and last residue. A D gene is named only where the DNA matches it firmly. Clone size is given for some rows only: seen once, a few or many times, or a class if the clone is expanded.

d_call j_call clone_size v_call cdr3_aa cdr3_nt
NA TRBJ2-4 NA TRBV6-1 CASSELSGSDIQYF TGTGCCAGCAGTGAGTTATCCGGGAGTGACATTCAGTACTTC
NA TRBJ2-5 NA TRBV7-8 CASSLYSGELQETQYF TGTGCCAGCAGCTTATACTCGGGGGAGCTCCAAGAGACCCAGTACTTC
TRBD1 TRBJ2-1 NA TRBV18 CASSPGTGPYNEQFF TGTGCCAGCTCACCCGGGACAGGGCCCTACAATGAGCAGTTCTTC
NA TRBJ2-7 NA TRBV13 CASSLSLRGQLSYEQYF TGTGCCAGTTCCCTTTCTCTCCGAGGGCAACTCTCCTACGAGCAGTACTTC
TRBD1 TRBJ2-3 NA TRBV4-1 CASSQDKGTRGPKDTQYF TGCGCCAGCAGCCAAGATAAAGGGACGAGGGGGCCGAAAGATACGCAGTATTTT
NA TRBJ1-6 NA TRBV27 CASSLSGTHNSPLHF TGTGCCAGCAGTTTGTCGGGAACCCATAATTCACCCCTCCACTTT
NA TRBJ1-1 NA TRBV7-9 CASSSNRDAYEAFF TGTGCCAGCAGCTCCAACAGGGATGCATATGAAGCTTTCTTT
TRBD1 TRBJ1-5 NA TRBV4-2 CASSQETAGGMRNQPQHF TGTGCCAGCAGCCAAGAAACGGCAGGGGGCATGAGGAATCAGCCCCAGCATTTT
TRBD2 TRBJ2-7 NA TRBV4-1 CASSQPTSSGYSYEQYF TGCGCCAGCAGCCAACCCACTTCTAGCGGGTACTCCTACGAGCAGTACTTC
TRBD1 TRBJ2-6 NA TRBV7-8 CASSLEAPGTVGANVLTF TGTGCCAGCAGCTTAGAGGCCCCCGGGACAGTTGGGGCCAACGTCCTGACTTTC
TRBD1 TRBJ2-7 once TRBV9 CASSVGWGQGYEQYF TGTGCCAGCAGCGTAGGCTGGGGACAGGGCTACGAGCAGTACTTC
TRBD2 TRBJ2-1 NA TRBV7-2 CASSTWTSGSYNEQFF TGTGCCAGCAGCACCTGGACTAGCGGCTCCTACAATGAGCAGTTCTTC
NA TRBJ1-3 NA TRBV27 CASSSRLGNTIYF TGTGCCAGCAGCTCGAGACTTGGAAACACCATATATTTT
TRBD1 TRBJ2-2 few TRBV11-3 CASSLDSGTGGTGELFF TGTGCCAGCAGCTTAGACTCGGGGACAGGGGGTACCGGGGAGCTGTTTTTT
TRBD1 TRBJ1-5 few TRBV4-1 CASSQEAGQGKPQHF TGCGCCAGCAGCCAAGAAGCCGGACAGGGGAAGCCCCAGCATTTT
NA TRBJ2-1 NA TRBV7-3 CASSATGTFGDEQFF TGTGCCAGCAGCGCTACGGGGACCTTCGGGGATGAGCAGTTCTTC
NA TRBJ2-1 NA TRBV10-1 CASSEDSGEQFF TGCGCCAGCAGTGAAGACAGCGGTGAGCAGTTCTTC
TRBD2 TRBJ2-1 NA TRBV7-8 CASLRTSGNYNEQFF TGTGCCAGCTTAAGGACTAGCGGCAACTACAATGAGCAGTTCTTC
NA TRBJ1-4 NA TRBV19 CASSTRPTTNEKLFF TGTGCCAGTAGTACCCGACCGACAACTAATGAAAAACTGTTTTTT
NA TRBJ1-3 once TRBV2 CASRETAQSGNTIYF TGTGCCAGCAGAGAGACAGCCCAGTCTGGAAACACCATATATTTT
NA TRBJ2-1 NA TRBV7-6 CASSLYASTDEQFF TGTGCCAGCAGCTTATACGCCAGTACCGATGAGCAGTTCTTC
NA TRBJ1-3 NA TRBV7-9 CASTAGVWSGNTIYF TGTGCCAGCACCGCAGGGGTATGGTCTGGAAACACCATATATTTT
NA TRBJ2-1 once TRBV6-5 CASSYKGYNEQFF TGTGCCAGCAGTTATAAGGGGTACAATGAGCAGTTCTTC
TRBD1 TRBJ1-2 NA TRBV30 CAYLSGGDYGYTF TGTGCCTATCTTTCAGGGGGCGACTATGGCTACACCTTC
NA TRBJ2-7 NA TRBV10-3 CAISAYPEPPTYEQYF TGTGCCATCAGTGCCTATCCGGAGCCCCCCACCTACGAGCAGTACTTC